The clone carrying this TCR beta chain was observed a handful of times. Time point noted: pre-treatment sample, taken before nivolumab and TIL therapy. The entry originates in a study of TIL therapy for anti-PD-1-resistant metastatic lung cancer. Study-wide background: Patients then received nivolumab; progressors got lymphodepletion, TIL and IL-2. Median tumor PD-L1 proportion score was roughly 5.8%. Tumors carried a median 1.5 non-synonymous mutations per megabase.

The V end lost 0 bases, the J end lost 5 bases, and 5 bases lay between the germline ends. The V gene's germline CDR1 is SGHRS and CDR2 YFSETQ. The CDR3 loop spans 12 amino acids. The immunoSEQ assay was v3. The table came from immunoSEQ multiplex PCR; TCRdb's copy has only in-frame clones and leaves some out. Of fewer than 20,000 clones in the sample, around 68% were seen once. The TCR sequence derives from a person aged 25-79 years with non-small cell lung cancer. This rearrangement joins TRBV5-1 to TRBJ1-1; D unclear. The specimen was blood, collected at baseline. The CDR3 sequence: CASSLEGTEAFF. CDR3 sequence (DNA): TGCGCCAGCAGCTTGGAAGGGACTGAAGCTTTCTTT.